This TCR beta chain was recorded in a study of long-term antiretroviral therapy in people with HIV. The study's findings and limits: Post-treatment diversity went higher with ART but stayed below transplant donor controls.

It was in the United States that all participants with HIV were treated. CDR3 length: 14 amino acids. Germline loops: CDR1 MNHNS, CDR2 SASEGT. V lost 8 bases, J lost 2 bases, and 8 bases stayed unmatched. A v3.0 immunoSEQ assay was performed at survey level. Produced via immunoSEQ multiplex PCR; TCRdb's table is partial and in-frame only. This table holds some 22,000 clones, 85% found once. This clone counts as large. Antigen unknown. This receptor was identified in a man in his forties or fifties with HIV. This specimen consisted of unsorted PBMCs, obtained 1.6 years after starting antiretroviral therapy. The chain recombines TRBV6-1 with TRBJ1-1, with 7 bases matching TRBD1. As DNA, the CDR3 is TGTGCCAGCTCGCCGGAAGGGGGCAACACTGAAGCTTTCTTT. Translation: CASSPEGGNTEAFF.